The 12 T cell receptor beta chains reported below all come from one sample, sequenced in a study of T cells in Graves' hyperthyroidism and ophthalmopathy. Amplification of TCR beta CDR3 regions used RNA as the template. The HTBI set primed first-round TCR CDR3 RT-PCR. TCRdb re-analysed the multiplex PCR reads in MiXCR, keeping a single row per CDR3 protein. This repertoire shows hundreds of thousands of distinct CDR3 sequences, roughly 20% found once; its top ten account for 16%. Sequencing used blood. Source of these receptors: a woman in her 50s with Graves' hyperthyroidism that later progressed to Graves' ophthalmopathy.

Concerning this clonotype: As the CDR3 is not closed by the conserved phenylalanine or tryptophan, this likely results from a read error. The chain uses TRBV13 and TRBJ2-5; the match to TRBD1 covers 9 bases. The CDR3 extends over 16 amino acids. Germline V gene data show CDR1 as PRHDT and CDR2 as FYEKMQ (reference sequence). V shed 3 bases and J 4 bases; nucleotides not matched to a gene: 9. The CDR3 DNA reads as TGTGCCAGCAGCTTGGCCCCGGGACAGGGACTAGAGACCCAGTACCTC. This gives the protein CASSLAPGQGLETQYL.

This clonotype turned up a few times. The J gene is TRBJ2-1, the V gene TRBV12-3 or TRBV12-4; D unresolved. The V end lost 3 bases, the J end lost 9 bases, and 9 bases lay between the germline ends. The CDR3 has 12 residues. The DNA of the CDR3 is TGTGCCAGCAGTTTTGAGGCGGTTGAGCAGTTCTTC. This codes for CASSFEAVEQFF.

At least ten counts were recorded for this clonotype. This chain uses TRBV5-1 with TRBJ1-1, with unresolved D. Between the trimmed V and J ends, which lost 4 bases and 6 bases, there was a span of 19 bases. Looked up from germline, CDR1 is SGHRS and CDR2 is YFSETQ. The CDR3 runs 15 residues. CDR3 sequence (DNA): TGCGCCAGCAGCCTCCGAGCTGGAATCGGGGCTGAAGCTTTCTTT. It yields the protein CASSLRAGIGAEAFF.

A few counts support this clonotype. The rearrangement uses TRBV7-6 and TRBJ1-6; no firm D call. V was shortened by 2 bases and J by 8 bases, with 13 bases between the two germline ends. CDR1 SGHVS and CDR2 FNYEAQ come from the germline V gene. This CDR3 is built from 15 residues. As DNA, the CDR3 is TGTGCCAGCAGCTTACGTAGTGGTGATGATTCACCCCTCCACTTT. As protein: CASSLRSGDDSPLHF. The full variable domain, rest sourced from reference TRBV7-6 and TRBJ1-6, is GAGVSQSPRYKVTKRGQDVALRCDPISGHVSLYWYRQALGQGPEFLTYFNYEAQQDKSGLPNDRFSAERPEGSISTLTIQRTEQRDSAMYRCASSLRSGDDSPLHFGNGTRLTVT.

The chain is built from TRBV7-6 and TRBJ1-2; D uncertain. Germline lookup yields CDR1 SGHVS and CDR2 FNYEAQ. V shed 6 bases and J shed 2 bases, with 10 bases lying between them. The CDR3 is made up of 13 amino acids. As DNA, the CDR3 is TGTGCCAGCAGGCCAGGTGGAAACTATGGCTACACCTTC. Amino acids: CASRPGGNYGYTF.

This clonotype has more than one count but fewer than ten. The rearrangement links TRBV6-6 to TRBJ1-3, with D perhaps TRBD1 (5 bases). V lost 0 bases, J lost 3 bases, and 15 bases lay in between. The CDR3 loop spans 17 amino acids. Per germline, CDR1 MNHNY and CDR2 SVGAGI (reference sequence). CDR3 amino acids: CASSYSAGEGFGNTIYF. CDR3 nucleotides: TGTGCCAGCAGTTACTCAGCGGGGGAGGGCTTTGGAAACACCATATATTTT.

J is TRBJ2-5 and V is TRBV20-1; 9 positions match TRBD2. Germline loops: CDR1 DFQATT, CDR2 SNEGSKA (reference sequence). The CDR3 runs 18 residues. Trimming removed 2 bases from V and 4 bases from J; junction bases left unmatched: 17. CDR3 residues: CSARPRAPSGAIGETQYF. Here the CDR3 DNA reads TGCAGTGCTAGACCCCGGGCCCCTAGCGGGGCTATCGGAGAGACCCAGTACTTC.

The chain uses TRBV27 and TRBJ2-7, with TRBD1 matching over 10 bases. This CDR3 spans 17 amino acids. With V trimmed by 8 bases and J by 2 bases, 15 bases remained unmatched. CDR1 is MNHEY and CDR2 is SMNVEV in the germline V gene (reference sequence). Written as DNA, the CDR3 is TGTGCCAGCGGATTCAACCCGCCCGACAGGGGGCCCTACGAGCAGTACTTC. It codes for CASGFNPPDRGPYEQYF.

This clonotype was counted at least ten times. The CDR3 protein is CASRARFYNEQFF. The CDR3 DNA sequence: TGTGCCAGCAGGGCACGGTTTTACAATGAGCAGTTCTTC. The rearrangement links TRBV12-3 or TRBV12-4 to TRBJ2-1; no reliable D call. The length of the CDR3 is 13 residues. The germline V and J ends were trimmed by 6 bases and 4 bases, with 10 bases remaining between them.

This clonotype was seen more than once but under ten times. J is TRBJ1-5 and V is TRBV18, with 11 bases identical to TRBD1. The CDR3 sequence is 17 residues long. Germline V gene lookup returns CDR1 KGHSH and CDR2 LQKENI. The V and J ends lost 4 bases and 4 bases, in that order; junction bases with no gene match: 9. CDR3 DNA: TGTGCCAGCTCACTAAACCAAGGGACAGGGGGTAATCAGCCCCAGCATTTT. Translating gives CASSLNQGTGGNQPQHF. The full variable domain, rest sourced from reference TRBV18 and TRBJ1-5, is NAGVMQNPRHLVRRRGQEARLRCSPMKGHSHVYWYRQLPEEGLKFMVYLQKENIIDESGMPKERFSAEFPKEGPSILRIQQVVRGDSAAYFCASSLNQGTGGNQPQHFGDGTRLSIL.

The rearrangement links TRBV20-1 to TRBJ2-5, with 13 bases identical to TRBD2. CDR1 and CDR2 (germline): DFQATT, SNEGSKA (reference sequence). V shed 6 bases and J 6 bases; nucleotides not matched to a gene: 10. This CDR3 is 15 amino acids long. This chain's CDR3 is CSAPTSGGAVKTQYF. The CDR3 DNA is TGCAGTGCCCCTACTAGCGGGGGGGCTGTGAAGACCCAGTACTTC.

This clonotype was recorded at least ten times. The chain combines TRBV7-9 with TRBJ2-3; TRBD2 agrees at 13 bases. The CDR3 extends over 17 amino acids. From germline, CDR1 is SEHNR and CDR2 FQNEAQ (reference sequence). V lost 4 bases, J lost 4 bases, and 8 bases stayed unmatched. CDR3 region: CASSSMTSGGFSDTQYF. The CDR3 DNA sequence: TGTGCCAGCAGCTCGATGACTAGCGGGGGGTTTTCAGATACGCAGTATTTT.